This T cell receptor (beta chain) originates from a study of blood T cell repertoires in COVID-19. Followed longitudinally, the Seattle patients had been enrolled during active infection. J was trimmed by 6 bases and V by 1 base; bases with no gene match: 3. The CDR3 sequence is 16 residues long. Germline assignment: CDR1 LNHDA and CDR2 SQIVND (reference sequence). Produced via immunoSEQ multiplex PCR; TCRdb's table is partial and in-frame only. The sample has 150,000 to 200,000 clones, 85% to 95% seen once. The chain is built from TRBV19 and TRBJ2-1; 13 bases map to TRBD2. The material sequenced was peripheral blood. This TCR derives from a woman aged 55-69 years with COVID-19, enrolled during active disease. The CDR3 region is CASSIATSGGFNEQFF. CDR3 bases: TGTGCCAGTAGTATAGCGACTAGCGGGGGGTTCAATGAGCAGTTCTTC. Full variable domain (missing parts from reference TRBV19 and TRBJ2-1): DGGITQSPKYLFRKEGQNVTLSCEQNLNHDAMYWYRQDPGQGLRLIYYSQIVNDFQKGDIAEGYSVSREKKESFPLTVTSAQKNPTAFYLCASSIATSGGFNEQFFGPGTRLTVL.